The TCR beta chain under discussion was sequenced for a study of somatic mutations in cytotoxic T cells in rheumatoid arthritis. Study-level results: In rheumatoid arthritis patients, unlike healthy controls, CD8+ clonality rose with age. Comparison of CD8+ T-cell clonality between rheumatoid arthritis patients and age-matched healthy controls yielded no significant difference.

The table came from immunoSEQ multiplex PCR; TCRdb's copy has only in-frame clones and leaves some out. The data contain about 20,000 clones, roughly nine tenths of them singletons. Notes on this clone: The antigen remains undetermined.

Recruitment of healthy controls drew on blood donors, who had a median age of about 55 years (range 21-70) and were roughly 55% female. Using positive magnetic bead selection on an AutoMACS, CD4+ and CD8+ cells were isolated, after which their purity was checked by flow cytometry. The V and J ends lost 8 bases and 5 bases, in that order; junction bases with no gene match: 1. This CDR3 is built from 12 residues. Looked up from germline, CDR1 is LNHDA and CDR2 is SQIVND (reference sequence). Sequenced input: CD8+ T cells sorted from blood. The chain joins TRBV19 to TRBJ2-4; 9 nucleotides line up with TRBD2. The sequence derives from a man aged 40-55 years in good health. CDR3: CASLAGENIQYF. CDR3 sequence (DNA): TGTGCCAGTTTAGCGGGAGAAAACATTCAGTACTTC.